What follows are 23 T cell receptor beta chains derived from one specimen sequenced in a study of shared clonotypes between healthy human individuals. Some clones are missing from TCRdb's copy, which holds only in-frame ones; the method was immunoSEQ multiplex PCR. The sample has 850,000 to 1,200,000 clones, roughly 75% seen once. Sequencing used memory CD4+ T cells sorted from blood. Subset indicated: CD45RA-negative fraction. The receptors come from a man between 18 and 29 years old in good health.

This clone showed up just a few times. The V gene is TRBV5-1, the J gene TRBJ1-4, with a possible D match to TRBD1 (5 bases). Germline CDR1 is SGHRS and CDR2 is YFSETQ. The CDR3 is made up of 15 amino acids. Trimming cost V 2 bases and J 5 bases, with 13 bases left between them. DNA for the CDR3: TGCGCCAGCAGCTTTTCCGGGACCTCCAATGAAAAACTGTTTTTT. It yields the protein CASSFSGTSNEKLFF.

The CDR3 coding sequence is TGTGCCAGCAGTGTCACGCCGGCCTCTGGGGCCAACGTCCTGACTTTC. This encodes CASSVTPASGANVLTF. This chain joins TRBV6-1 and TRBJ2-6; no clear D. The V end lost 4 bases, the J end lost 0 bases, and 10 bases lay between the germline ends. CDR1 and CDR2 (germline): MNHNS, SASEGT. This CDR3 has 16 amino acids.

This chain uses TRBV7-9 with TRBJ2-7; TRBD1 might be the D (6 bases). CDR1 is SEHNR and CDR2 is FQNEAQ in the germline V gene (reference sequence). V lost 5 bases and J lost 3, with 14 bases in between. The CDR3 spans 14 residues. The CDR3 nucleotides are TGTGCCAGCAGCGTCGGGCAGGGGTACTACGAGCAGTACTTC. It yields the protein CASSVGQGYYEQYF.

The chain uses TRBV6-1 and TRBJ1-5, with a tentative D call TRBD1 (5 bases). The CDR3 is 16 residues long. Germline V gene sequence: CDR1 MNHNS, CDR2 SASEGT. The V gene lost 1 base and the J gene lost 3 bases, with 13 bases spanning the gap. CDR3 residues: CASSEGGGFVNQPQHF. In DNA, the CDR3 is TGTGCCAGCAGTGAAGGCGGGGGTTTTGTCAATCAGCCCCAGCATTTT.

The CDR3 region has the DNA TGTGCCTCCCGTTGGGGCCACACTGAAGCTTTCTTT. Amino acid sequence: CASRWGHTEAFF. This sequence joins TRBV10-3 and TRBJ1-1, with D perhaps TRBD1 (5 bases). The germline V and J ends were trimmed by 11 bases and 3 bases, with 13 bases remaining between them. CDR3 length: 12 residues. The germline V gene has CDR1 ENHRY and CDR2 SYGVKD.

The chain joins TRBV2 to TRBJ2-7; D remains ambiguous. The CDR3 consists of 14 residues. The V end was cut by 1 base, the J end by 3 bases, with 10 bases between. Germline values: CDR1 SNHLY, CDR2 FYNNEI. The CDR3 region is CASSEGSGYYEQYF. The CDR3 DNA is TGTGCCAGCAGTGAAGGTAGTGGGTACTACGAGCAGTACTTC.

J is TRBJ2-3 and V is TRBV11-2; D possibly uses TRBD1 or TRBD2 (5 bases each). CDR1 SGHAT and CDR2 FQNNGV come from the germline V gene. Trimming shortened V by 5 bases and J by 7 bases, and 22 bases separated the two germline ends. The CDR3 is 16 residues long. The CDR3 is CASSPPGQASQYTQYF. CDR3 nucleotides: TGTGCCAGCAGCCCACCGGGGCAGGCCTCACAGTATACGCAGTATTTT.

V is TRBV18 and J is TRBJ1-1; no clear D gene. Germline V gene lookup returns CDR1 KGHSH and CDR2 LQKENI. The germline V and J ends were trimmed by 4 bases and 1 base, with 16 bases remaining between them. This CDR3 comprises 16 residues. CDR3 DNA sequence: TGTGCCAGCTCACTATCCCAGCCTCAGACGAACACTGAAGCTTTCTTT. It encodes CASSLSQPQTNTEAFF.

This chain uses TRBV9 with TRBJ2-5; D gene uncertain. Trimming pared 0 bases from V and 2 bases from J, leaving 8 bases between. This CDR3 spans 14 amino acids. Germline V gene sequence: CDR1 SGDLS, CDR2 YYNGEE. The CDR3 nucleotides are TGTGCCAGCAGCGTAGGGGCAGCACAAGAGACCCAGTACTTC. This encodes CASSVGAAQETQYF.

Here the CDR3 DNA reads TGTGCCAGCTCACCTACAGGGAACTACAATGAGCAGTTCTTC. Amino acids: CASSPTGNYNEQFF. The V call is TRBV18, the J call TRBJ2-1, with a tentative D call TRBD1 (6 bases). V shed 3 bases and J shed 3 bases, with 9 bases lying between them. From germline, CDR1 is KGHSH and CDR2 LQKENI. CDR3 length: 14 residues.

The J gene is TRBJ2-7, the V gene TRBV5-4, with D maybe TRBD1 (6 bases). The CDR3 has 15 residues. The V end was cut by 1 base, the J end by 1 base, with 12 bases between. The germline gives CDR1 SGHNT, CDR2 YYREEE (reference sequence). The CDR3 loop is CASSLFGQRSYEQYF. The DNA of the CDR3 is TGTGCCAGCAGCTTGTTTGGACAGAGATCCTACGAGCAGTACTTC.

The chain carries TRBV10-3 and TRBJ2-2, with D hard to call. Germline CDR1 reads ENHRY; CDR2 reads SYGVKD. This CDR3 has 11 amino acids. Deletions cut 10 bases from V and 9 bases from J, with 12 bases between. The CDR3 coding sequence is TGTGCCACCACAGCCGACCGGGAGCTGTTTTTT. This translates into CATTADRELFF.

The rearrangement joins TRBV14 to TRBJ2-3; 12 positions match TRBD2. The germline V gene has CDR1 SGHDN and CDR2 FVKESK. The CDR3 is made up of 16 amino acids. The V segment lost 2 bases and the J segment 3 bases; nucleotides outside the gene matches: 3. The DNA of the CDR3 is TGTGCCAGCAGCCAACTAGCGGGAGGGCCAACAGATACGCAGTATTTT. This codes for CASSQLAGGPTDTQYF.

The chain uses TRBV10-3 and TRBJ2-2; 11 bases fit TRBD2. The ends lost 3 bases at V and 4 bases at J; junction bases unmatched: 4. CDR3 length: 16 amino acids. Germline V gives CDR1 ENHRY, CDR2 SYGVKD. The CDR3 loop reads CAISDSGGAVTGELFF. The CDR3 DNA reads TGTGCCATCAGTGATAGCGGGGGGGCCGTCACCGGGGAGCTGTTTTTT.

The chain uses TRBV13 and TRBJ2-5; no definite D call. The ends were cut back, 2 bases at V and 2 bases at J, with 3 bases in the middle. CDR1 and CDR2 (germline): PRHDT, FYEKMQ (reference sequence). There are 12 residues in the CDR3. The DNA of the CDR3 is TGTGCCAGCAGCTTATTACAAGAGACCCAGTACTTC. This sequence encodes CASSLLQETQYF.

This rearrangement joins TRBV6-5 to TRBJ1-2; D is perhaps TRBD1 (5 bases). The CDR3 runs to 15 residues. Trimming took off 4 bases at V and 2 bases at J, with 14 bases between the two ends. Germline CDR1 is MNHEY and CDR2 is SVGAGI. The CDR3 region is CASSSSGTVNYGYTF. DNA for the CDR3: TGTGCCAGCAGTTCTTCCGGGACGGTAAACTATGGCTACACCTTC.

This sequence joins TRBV10-2 and TRBJ2-3; D remains ambiguous. Trimming took off 4 bases at V and 2 bases at J, with 4 bases between the two ends. The V gene's germline CDR1 is WSHSY and CDR2 SAAADI. The CDR3 has 12 residues. CDR3 DNA sequence: TGCGCCAGCAGTGGGGCCACAGATACGCAGTATTTT. This translates into CASSGATDTQYF.

This clone was seen only once. The chain's CDR3 is CASSPQGAQVDTQYF. Here the CDR3 DNA reads TGTGCCAGCAGCCCTCAGGGGGCGCAGGTAGATACGCAGTATTTT. V is TRBV6-4 and J is TRBJ2-3, with 8 bases that match TRBD1. With V trimmed by 6 bases and J by 5 bases, 10 bases remained unmatched. The CDR3 is made up of 15 amino acids. Germline CDR1 reads MRHNA; CDR2 reads SNTAGT.

The chain combines TRBV11-2 with TRBJ2-7; D is possibly TRBD1 or TRBD2 (5 bases each). CDR1 and CDR2 from the germline V gene are SGHAT and FQNNGV. CDR3 length: 18 amino acids. Between the trimmed V and J ends, which lost 5 bases and 4 bases, there was a span of 27 bases. The CDR3 DNA follows: TGTGCCAGCAGCATCAACCCCCGGGGCCCAGGGAAGGGTTACGAGCAGTACTTC. Translating it yields CASSINPRGPGKGYEQYF.

As for this clone: This may be a read error, as it is one base from a much larger clone. This sample also contains other DNA sequences that code for the same CDR3. The CDR3 loop reads CASSQNTEAFF. In DNA, the CDR3 is TGCGCCAGCAGCCAGAACACTGAAGCTTTCTTT. J is TRBJ1-1 and V is TRBV5-1; D remains unclear. Per the germline V gene, CDR1 is SGHRS and CDR2 is YFSETQ. Between the trimmed V and J ends, which lost 4 bases and 1 base, there was a span of 2 bases. The CDR3 is 11 residues long.

This clone showed up just a few times. This chain links TRBV11-1 with TRBJ1-5; D is undetermined. Trimming removed 1 base from V and 3 bases from J, with 7 bases in between. Germline V gene lookup returns CDR1 SGHAT and CDR2 FQDESV (reference sequence). The CDR3 consists of 14 residues. The CDR3 reads CASSLDGINQPQHF. In DNA, the CDR3 is TGTGCCAGCAGCTTAGACGGGATCAATCAGCCCCAGCATTTT.

This clone was seen many times. CDR3 nucleotide sequence: TGCAGCGTTGCCACTCGATACGCGATCGAGAGCGAGCAGTACTTC. Translation gives CSVATRYAIESEQYF. The gene calls are TRBV29-1 and TRBJ2-7; D call uncertain. CDR1 SQVTM and CDR2 ANQGSEA come from the germline V gene. V lost 4 bases, J lost 6 bases, and 22 bases lay in between. The CDR3 has 15 residues.

The chain has TRBV5-1 and TRBJ2-5; D call uncertain. Germline V CDR1 and CDR2: SGHRS, YFSETQ. Trimming took 1 base from V and 1 from J, leaving 8 bases between them. This CDR3 region has 14 residues. DNA for the CDR3: TGCGCCAGCAGCTTGTTGGGCCCCCAAGAGACCCAGTACTTC. Its translation: CASSLLGPQETQYF.